This TCR beta chain originates from a study of T cells in localized non-small cell lung cancer (dated by TCRdb to 2018 to 2020). With regard to the full study: T cell repertoires of 200 to 250 early-stage NSCLC patients were analyzed, with tumors being compared against uninvolved tumor-adjacent lungs. All 240 or so NSCLC patients in the cohort were treatment-naive and had localized lung tumors that were resected. Of the NSCLC patients, about 130 were male and around 97 were female, and the mean age was approximately 66 years.

About this clone itself: The specificity of this receptor is unknown. No quality values exist for individual bases; no much larger clone is one base distant.

At diagnosis, tumor, uninvolved tumor-adjacent lung and peripheral blood were collected and then preserved as a mix of FFPE and fresh-frozen material. For TCR repertoire profiling, blood samples were analyzed as peripheral blood mononuclear cells. Broader findings and caveats from the paper: Uninvolved tumor-adjacent lung showed the highest T cell clonality, higher than tumor, which suggests more focused antigenic responses in the uninvolved tumor-adjacent lung. Of the top 100 tumor clones, a median of roughly 56 were detected in paired uninvolved adjacent lung; around 27 were also among that lung's top 100. Because the study design was exploratory, TCR variables were selected using unadjusted p-values without false-discovery rate correction. Longer overall survival was associated with higher blood T cell density, whereas shorter survival was associated with higher adjacent-lung clonality. Because multi-region sequencing of the tumors was not done, intratumor heterogeneity could not be ruled out.

The immunoSEQ Assay was used to sequence TCR beta CDR3 regions from DNA. The authors processed their data as follows. T cell density was computed as TCR beta template counts normalized to usable DNA estimated by amplifying housekeeping genes. Richness was estimated with the preseqR package, extrapolating to 400,000 templates for PBMC samples and 120,000 templates for tissue samples. Clonality was taken to be one minus Pielou's evenness. Tissue-enriched TCRs were identified through differential abundance testing performed on productive amino-acid clonotypes, with a minimum total count of 5 and an alpha of 0.1. The Jaccard Index and the Morisita Overlap Index were used to quantify repertoire overlap between compartments. TCR beta CDR3s were clustered by GLIPH together with public tetramer-defined viral CDR3s, and at least three viral sequences plus V-gene enrichment were required for viral motifs. TCRdb's version of the immuneACCESS table is confined to in-frame rearrangements and falls short of the full clone set. An unresolved V gene accounts for under half of the shortfall where checked; the remainder is of unknown origin. D and trimming were read from the DNA, whereas the V and J calls and clone size are those reported in that table. The sample records 30,000 to 40,000 clones, almost 90% of which are singletons. The biggest ten clones account for around 4.5% of the sample.

The sequences come from peripheral blood, collected before any cancer treatment. This clonotype originated in a man aged 40 to 70 with stage I lung adenocarcinoma.

In nucleotides, the sequence is TGTGCCATCAGTGAAACCCAGGGCTATAGCAATCAGCCCCAGCATTTT. Its protein is CAISETQGYSNQPQHF. The chain joins TRBV10-3 to TRBJ1-5, with TRBD1 perhaps the D gene, on 5 matching bases. The trim is 3 bases for V and 0 bases for J, with a gap of 12 bases between the germline ends. Inclusive of the bounding cysteine and phenylalanine, the CDR3 is 16 residues long. The read is trimmed to its CDR3 DNA, 48 bases read in frame from base 1. The CDR1 and CDR2 encoded by the germline V gene are ENHRY and SYGVKD.